This TCR beta chain was recorded in a study of cytomegalovirus exposure and HLA in healthy donors. As for the study in general: Previous work identified roughly 110 million unique TCR beta sequences from 150 million to 200 million T cells. Within an early data release were tens of millions of unique TCRs drawn from HLA-typed donors. Overall study results and limits: Available immune exposure information covered CMV serostatus only.

Note on this clone: The antigen is undetermined. The germline gene is not matched at one end of the junction; a read error may be the cause.

The CDR3 is 16 residues long. Germline V gene sequence: CDR1 ENHRY, CDR2 SYGVKD. PCR involved 60 Vbeta and 13 Jbeta primers. The repertoire was sequenced with immunoSEQ multiplex PCR; TCRdb's copy has only in-frame clones and lacks some. The table lists around 110,000 clones, about three quarters of them singletons, with around 7.8% in the top ten. Input material: PBMCs. This TCR derives from a man aged 25-45 years in good health and CMV-seronegative. The rearrangement links TRBV10-3 to TRBJ2-5; 12 nucleotides agree with TRBD1. The CDR3 DNA is TGTGCCAGCAGTGAATTCCCGGGACAGGGGGCCGAGACCCAGTACTTC. This encodes CASSEFPGQGAETQYF.